A single sample is the source of the 23 T cell receptor beta chains below, sequenced in a study of T cells in Graves' hyperthyroidism and ophthalmopathy. TCR beta CDR3 region amplification was performed from RNA transcripts. When the TCR CDR3 underwent first-round RT-PCR, the HTBI primer set was used. TCRdb analysed the multiplex PCR reads with MiXCR anew, one entry per CDR3 protein. In the table there are approximately 710,000 distinct CDR3 sequences, 17% of which are singletons. Sequencing was performed on blood. Receptors originate from a man aged 50 to 59 with Graves' hyperthyroidism.

This clonotype was seen at least ten times. The chain has TRBV2 and TRBJ2-1; 7 nucleotides match TRBD2. The length of the CDR3 is 14 residues. CDR1 and CDR2 from the germline V gene are SNHLY and FYNNEI. V shed 10 bases and J 10 bases; nucleotides not matched to a gene: 16. CDR3 amino acids: CATQGEGGLGEQFF. In DNA, the CDR3 is TGTGCCACCCAGGGAGAGGGAGGGCTGGGGGAGCAGTTCTTC.

This sequence joins TRBV6-1 and TRBJ2-3; 9 bases map to TRBD1. The trim removed 6 bases at V and 0 bases at J, leaving 4 bases unmatched. The CDR3 runs to 15 residues. Germline loops: CDR1 MNHNS, CDR2 SASEGT. DNA of the CDR3: TGTGCCAGCAGCAGGGACAGGGTTAGCACAGATACGCAGTATTTT. Its protein product is CASSRDRVSTDTQYF.

This chain joins TRBV10-3 and TRBJ2-3; D remains ambiguous. CDR1 is ENHRY, CDR2 SYGVKD, per germline. CDR3 size: 15 residues. The V gene lost 0 bases and the J gene lost 2 bases, with 9 bases spanning the gap. Written as DNA, the CDR3 is TGTGCCATCAGTGAGTCGTTTGGCGCCACAGATACGCAGTATTTT. This sequence encodes CAISESFGATDTQYF.

This clonotype was recorded at least ten times. CDR3 bases: TGTGCCAGCAGTTACTCCAGCCCCTGGGATGAGCAGTTCTTC. Protein product: CASSYSSPWDEQFF. The chain employs TRBV6-5 and TRBJ2-1; D unclear. The CDR3 is 14 amino acids. V was shortened by 0 bases and J by 8 bases, with 11 bases between the two germline ends. Germline-derived CDR1 and CDR2 are MNHEY and SVGAGI.

This clonotype was counted a few times. J is TRBJ2-2 and V is TRBV10-1; D is perhaps TRBD2 (5 bases). The CDR3 has 13 residues. Germline V gene lookup returns CDR1 WNHNN and CDR2 SYGVQD (reference sequence). V was trimmed by 8 bases and J by 1 base, leaving 8 bases between them. The CDR3 region has the DNA TGCGCCAGCGGTCGGGGGAACACCGGGGAGCTGTTTTTT. Its protein product is CASGRGNTGELFF.

The sample holds a few counts of this clonotype. This chain connects TRBV27 to TRBJ2-5; possible D gene TRBD1, 5 bases. Germline loops: CDR1 MNHEY, CDR2 SMNVEV (reference sequence). This CDR3 region has 14 residues. Trimming shortened V by 6 bases and J by 2 bases, and 13 bases separated the two germline ends. The CDR3 sequence: CASRFLGQQETQYF. In nucleotides, the CDR3 is TGTGCCAGCAGGTTTCTCGGACAACAAGAGACCCAGTACTTC.

The sample holds a few counts of this clonotype. The V and J genes are TRBV2 and TRBJ1-6; D perhaps matches TRBD1 (5 bases). The CDR3 totals 16 residues. V gave up 4 bases and J gave up 5 bases, with 15 bases separating them. Germline loops: CDR1 SNHLY, CDR2 FYNNEI. The CDR3 protein is CASSARGYFDNSPLHF. Written as DNA, the CDR3 is TGTGCCAGCAGTGCTCGGGGGTACTTTGATAATTCACCCCTCCACTTT.

The chain has TRBV6-2 or TRBV6-3 and TRBJ2-5; tentative D call: TRBD2 (6 bases). This CDR3 has 12 amino acids. Trimming stripped 10 bases from V and 3 bases from J, with 12 bases between. Germline CDR1 and CDR2: MNHEY and SVGEGT. The CDR3 loop is CATISGKETQYF. CDR3 in DNA: TGTGCCACCATTAGCGGCAAAGAGACCCAGTACTTC.

Ten or more counts support this clonotype. The chain carries TRBV3-1 and TRBJ2-5; D is unresolved. The CDR3 spans 12 residues. The V end lost 4 bases, the J end lost 5 bases, and 8 bases lay between the germline ends. Per germline, CDR1 LGHDT and CDR2 YNNKEL (reference sequence). The chain's CDR3 is CASSPYVETQYF. CDR3 bases: TGTGCCAGCAGCCCCTATGTGGAGACCCAGTACTTC.

This clonotype has a count of ten or more. The chain employs TRBV11-2 and TRBJ2-1, with TRBD2 matching over 12 bases. Per the germline V gene, CDR1 is SGHAT and CDR2 is FQNNGV. CDR3 size: 18 residues. Trimming took 0 bases from V and 4 from J; bases not matched to a gene: 7. CDR3 region: CASSLDPTSGSYYNEQFF. CDR3 nucleotide sequence: TGTGCCAGCAGCTTAGACCCGACTAGCGGGAGCTATTACAATGAGCAGTTCTTC.

This clonotype has at least ten counts. The rearrangement joins TRBV2 to TRBJ2-3, with 13 bases that match TRBD2. Germline CDR1 and CDR2: SNHLY and FYNNEI. The length of the CDR3 is 16 residues. The junction had 7 bases not matched to a gene; V was cut back by 6 bases and J by 4 bases. The CDR3 sequence is CASSDGLAGEADTQYF. The CDR3 region has the DNA TGTGCCAGCAGCGACGGACTAGCGGGAGAAGCAGATACGCAGTATTTT.

This clonotype was seen only a few times. The rearrangement uses TRBV29-1 and TRBJ2-5, with a tentative D call TRBD1 (6 bases). V was pared by 1 base and J by 5 bases, with 14 bases between. The CDR3 has 14 residues. CDR1 is SQVTM, CDR2 ANQGSEA, per germline. CDR3 sequence reads: CSVEGGQGTETQYF. The CDR3 DNA sequence: TGCAGCGTTGAAGGTGGGCAGGGGACGGAGACCCAGTACTTC.

Ten or more counts support this clonotype. V is TRBV12-3 or TRBV12-4 and J is TRBJ2-1, with TRBD2 matching over 11 bases. The CDR3 totals 15 residues. V lost 6 bases to trimming and J lost 5 bases; unmatched junction nucleotides: 6. The CDR3 is CASRLGTSGHNEQFF. Written as DNA, the CDR3 is TGTGCCAGCAGGCTTGGGACTAGCGGACACAATGAGCAGTTCTTC.

The rearrangement uses TRBV4-1 and TRBJ2-7, with 7 bases fitting TRBD1. This CDR3 comprises 19 residues. CDR1 is MGHRA, CDR2 YSYEKL, per germline. J lost 3 bases, V lost 4 bases, and 21 bases had no gene match. In DNA, the CDR3 is TGCGCCAGCAGCCCGAACCGGAGACAGGGTGGGCCTGGGGGCTACGAGCAGTACTTC. Its protein is CASSPNRRQGGPGGYEQYF.

This clonotype was detected ten times or more. The chain carries TRBV28 and TRBJ1-2; D call uncertain. The CDR3 extends over 12 amino acids. The V gene lost 3 bases and the J gene lost 1 base, with 3 bases spanning the gap. Germline CDR1 is MDHEN and CDR2 is SYDVKM. CDR3 nucleotides: TGTGCCAGCAGTTTTCTTAACTATGGCTACACCTTC. Translated: CASSFLNYGYTF.

This chain uses TRBV19 with TRBJ2-2; 10 nucleotides agree with TRBD1. The CDR3 runs to 17 residues. Germline V gene sequence: CDR1 LNHDA, CDR2 SQIVND (reference sequence). V lost 7 bases to trimming and J lost 1 base; unmatched junction nucleotides: 9. CDR3 DNA sequence: TGTGCCAGTATGGGGACAGGGGCAATTAGGAACACCGGGGAGCTGTTTTTT. Protein sequence: CASMGTGAIRNTGELFF.

Many counts were recorded for this clonotype. This chain connects TRBV12-3 or TRBV12-4 to TRBJ2-1; 10 bases are shared with TRBD2. The CDR3 contains 15 residues. J gave up 7 bases and V 6 bases, and 9 bases lay outside the gene matches. DNA for the CDR3: TGTGCCAGCAGACCCCCTAGCGGGAGCTTTAATGAGCAGTTCTTC. The encoded protein is CASRPPSGSFNEQFF.

The chain couples TRBV5-1 to TRBJ2-2, with 9 bases fitting TRBD1. Germline CDR1 and CDR2: SGHRS and YFSETQ. The J segment lost 7 bases and the V segment lost 4 bases, leaving 8 bases of the junction unmatched. The CDR3 has 15 residues. CDR3 protein: CASSAGTGSVGELFF. The CDR3 DNA reads as TGCGCCAGCAGCGCCGGGACAGGGTCGGTCGGGGAGCTGTTTTTT.

A few counts support this clonotype. The V call is TRBV2, the J call TRBJ1-1; the D is unclear. Germline V CDR1 and CDR2: SNHLY, FYNNEI. There are 13 residues in the CDR3. V dropped 6 bases and J dropped 6 bases, with 14 bases sitting between them. CDR3 DNA sequence: TGTGCCAGCAGGCTTGGGCGGGTCTCTGAAGCTTTCTTT. Translating gives CASRLGRVSEAFF.

The genes are TRBV20-1 and TRBJ1-5; D not resolved. The CDR3 spans 13 residues. The germline V gene has CDR1 DFQATT and CDR2 SNEGSKA (reference sequence). Trimming took off 1 base at V and 4 bases at J, with 8 bases between the two ends. The CDR3 here is CSARVGQNQPQHF. Here the CDR3 DNA reads TGCAGTGCTAGAGTAGGGCAGAATCAGCCCCAGCATTTT.

The rearrangement links TRBV30 to TRBJ1-5; TRBD1 matches at 7 bases. CDR3 length: 13 residues. The germline gives CDR1 GTSNPN, CDR2 SVGIG (reference sequence). V was pared by 4 bases and J by 7 bases, with 7 bases of the junction left unmatched. In nucleotides, the CDR3 is TGTGCCTGGAAACAGGGGCCCGGGCAGCCCCAGCATTTT. It codes for CAWKQGPGQPQHF.

This clonotype was counted only a few times. The chain carries TRBV19 and TRBJ1-2, with D possibly being TRBD1 (5 bases). The CDR3 sequence is 14 residues long. With 3 bases removed from V and 3 bases from J, the gap between germline ends came to 11 bases. CDR1 is LNHDA, CDR2 SQIVND, per germline (reference sequence). The CDR3 protein is CASSIRGRDYGYTF. CDR3 nucleotides: TGTGCCAGTAGTATCCGGGGCAGAGACTATGGCTACACCTTC.

This clonotype was observed at least ten times. The chain combines TRBV7-8 with TRBJ2-5, with D tentatively TRBD2 (5 bases). Looked up from germline, CDR1 is SGHVS and CDR2 is FQNEAQ. The germline V and J ends were trimmed by 1 base and 4 bases, with 16 bases remaining between them. This CDR3 has 16 amino acids. CDR3 amino acids: CASSLVRASPTETQYF. DNA of the CDR3: TGTGCCAGCAGCTTAGTAAGGGCTAGCCCTACAGAGACCCAGTACTTC.